These 7 T cell receptor beta chains were sequenced from one sample in a study of radiotherapy plus CTLA-4 blockade in lung cancer. Sequencing was performed with immunoSEQ multiplex PCR; in TCRdb, only in-frame clones are kept and a portion is missing. The sample carries around 72,000 clones, around 80% recorded once. The sample in question was peripheral blood, obtained from a patient treated with radiotherapy plus ipilimumab. The source of these receptors is a human donor with non-small cell lung cancer who had a complete response to radiotherapy plus ipilimumab.

The chain couples TRBV7-2 to TRBJ2-7; a possible D gene is TRBD2 (6 bases). The V and J ends lost 1 base and 5 bases respectively, with 12 bases between them. This CDR3 spans 14 amino acids. Looked up from germline, CDR1 is SGHTA and CDR2 is FQGNSA. The CDR3 loop reads CASSLGGREDEQYF. The DNA of the CDR3 is TGTGCCAGCAGCTTAGGGGGCAGGGAGGACGAGCAGTACTTC.

The chain carries TRBV10-3 and TRBJ2-3; no definite D call. Germline V gene data show CDR1 as ENHRY and CDR2 as SYGVKD. The CDR3 loop spans 16 amino acids. V lost 0 bases and J lost 0, with 10 bases in between. The CDR3 region is CAISESGSSSTDTQYF. Here the CDR3 DNA reads TGTGCCATCAGTGAGTCGGGGTCTTCTAGCACAGATACGCAGTATTTT.

The chain carries TRBV7-2 and TRBJ2-5, with TRBD1 matching over 7 bases. The CDR3 extends over 14 amino acids. The germline V gene encodes CDR1 SGHTA and CDR2 FQGNSA. With V trimmed by 4 bases and J by 5 bases, 7 bases remained unmatched. CDR3 nucleotides: TGTGCCAGCAGCTCTCGACAGGGCGGGGAGACCCAGTACTTC. Amino acids: CASSSRQGGETQYF.

The chain carries TRBV5-1 and TRBJ2-7; D is possibly TRBD2 (5 bases). The CDR3 runs to 12 residues. V lost 0 bases and J 6 bases, leaving 7 bases between the germline ends. In germline, CDR1 is SGHRS, CDR2 YFSETQ. In nucleotides, the CDR3 is TGCGCCAGCAGCTTGGGAGGGCCCGAGCAGTACTTC. Translated: CASSLGGPEQYF.

J is TRBJ2-1 and V is TRBV2; 9 positions agree with TRBD2. The germline gives CDR1 SNHLY, CDR2 FYNNEI. The V gene end was trimmed by 0 bases and the J gene end by 8 bases; junction bases not matched to a gene: 8. CDR3 size: 16 residues. In DNA form, the CDR3 reads TGTGCCAGCAGTGAAGCGTCTAGCGGGATCGTATATGAGCAGTTCTTC. Translating it yields CASSEASSGIVYEQFF.

The chain carries TRBV30 and TRBJ2-7; TRBD2 matches 10 bases. The ends lost 2 bases at V and 4 bases at J; junction bases unmatched: 5. Germline V gives CDR1 GTSNPN, CDR2 SVGIG (reference sequence). CDR3 length equals 14 residues. CDR3 coding DNA: TGTGCCTGGAGTCTCGGACTAGCGGAATACGAGCAGTACTTC. Translating gives CAWSLGLAEYEQYF.

J is TRBJ2-2 and V is TRBV11-2, with 7 bases identical to TRBD1. CDR3 length: 16 amino acids. Per germline, CDR1 SGHAT and CDR2 FQNNGV. The V gene end was trimmed by 5 bases and the J gene end by 5 bases; junction bases not matched to a gene: 11. The CDR3 is CASSATTGAGTGELFF. Here the CDR3 DNA reads TGTGCCAGCAGCGCCACCACAGGGGCCGGAACCGGGGAGCTGTTTTTT.